This is a list of T cell receptor beta chains from one sample in a study of blood T cell repertoires in COVID-19. Measured with immunoSEQ multiplex PCR; TCRdb has only the in-frame clones, and not every one. The data show around 81,000 clones, approximately 86% seen once. Sequenced material: peripheral blood. These receptors were obtained from a man aged 70 or older with acute or convalescent COVID-19. CDR3s include the opening cysteine and the closing phenylalanine or tryptophan. Each record gives: clone size, V gene, D gene, J gene, CDR3 protein, CDR3 DNA. D genes are given only for firm matches. Clone size is not always given. Where it is, it says once, few, many or a class for expanded clones.

abundance: -; v_gene: TRBV28; d_gene: -; j_gene: TRBJ1-5; CDR3aa: CASSLNSNQPQHF; CDR3nt: TGTGCCAGCAGCCTAAATAGCAATCAGCCCCAGCATTTT
abundance: -; v_gene: TRBV5-5; d_gene: TRBD1; j_gene: TRBJ2-1; CDR3aa: CASSIAGTGVPYNEQFF; CDR3nt: TGTGCCAGCAGCATAGCCGGGACAGGGGTTCCCTACAATGAGCAGTTCTTC
abundance: -; v_gene: TRBV30; d_gene: -; j_gene: TRBJ1-5; CDR3aa: CAWSLAGPSNQPQHF; CDR3nt: TGTGCCTGGAGTTTGGCAGGGCCCTCCAATCAGCCCCAGCATTTT
abundance: few; v_gene: TRBV18; d_gene: -; j_gene: TRBJ2-7; CDR3aa: CASSLGMTGYEQYF; CDR3nt: TGTGCCAGCTCACTCGGGATGACCGGCTACGAGCAGTACTTC
abundance: -; v_gene: TRBV6-5; d_gene: TRBD2; j_gene: TRBJ2-7; CDR3aa: CASSRGGSGGNEQYF; CDR3nt: TGTGCCAGCAGCCGTGGCGGGAGCGGGGGTAACGAGCAGTACTTC
abundance: -; v_gene: TRBV5-1; d_gene: TRBD2; j_gene: TRBJ2-7; CDR3aa: CASSPGLVIYEQYF; CDR3nt: TGCGCCAGCAGCCCGGGACTAGTAATCTACGAGCAGTACTTC
abundance: -; v_gene: TRBV7-2; d_gene: TRBD1; j_gene: TRBJ2-3; CDR3aa: CASSRGQGYHTDTQYF; CDR3nt: TGTGCCAGCAGCAGAGGACAGGGCTACCACACAGATACGCAGTATTTT
abundance: -; v_gene: TRBV28; d_gene: TRBD2; j_gene: TRBJ2-1; CDR3aa: CASSLWRSGGDNEQFF; CDR3nt: TGTGCCAGCAGTTTATGGAGGAGCGGGGGGGACAATGAGCAGTTCTTC
abundance: -; v_gene: TRBV3-1/TRBV3-2; d_gene: -; j_gene: TRBJ1-3; CDR3aa: CASSQGFEGRGYGNTIYF; CDR3nt: TGTGCCAGCAGCCAAGGCTTCGAGGGGAGGGGATATGGAAACACCATATATTTT
abundance: -; v_gene: TRBV7-2; d_gene: TRBD2; j_gene: TRBJ2-1; CDR3aa: CASQLMGGLAGGYYNEQFF; CDR3nt: TGTGCCAGCCAACTAATGGGGGGACTAGCGGGAGGATACTACAATGAGCAGTTCTTC
abundance: -; v_gene: TRBV4-3; d_gene: -; j_gene: TRBJ1-2; CDR3aa: CASSQQGVQGHSLGNGYTF; CDR3nt: TGCGCCAGCAGCCAACAAGGAGTCCAGGGGCACAGCCTGGGCAATGGCTACACCTTC
abundance: -; v_gene: TRBV4-1; d_gene: -; j_gene: TRBJ2-2; CDR3aa: CASSQERGFGELFF; CDR3nt: TGCGCCAGCAGCCAAGAGAGGGGGTTCGGGGAGCTGTTTTTT
abundance: -; v_gene: TRBV7-2; d_gene: -; j_gene: TRBJ1-1; CDR3aa: CASSLLPEQYTEAFF; CDR3nt: TGTGCCAGCAGCTTACTCCCGGAGCAGTACACTGAAGCTTTCTTT
abundance: -; v_gene: TRBV5-1; d_gene: -; j_gene: TRBJ2-2; CDR3aa: CASSLPGKDTGELFF; CDR3nt: TGCGCCAGCAGCTTGCCCGGGAAAGACACCGGGGAGCTGTTTTTT
abundance: -; v_gene: TRBV3-1/TRBV3-2; d_gene: -; j_gene: TRBJ2-7; CDR3aa: CASSRDYEQYF; CDR3nt: TGTGCCAGCAGCCGCGACTACGAGCAGTACTTC
abundance: -; v_gene: TRBV6-5; d_gene: -; j_gene: TRBJ2-1; CDR3aa: CASSRRNNEQFF; CDR3nt: TGTGCCAGCAGCCGGAGAAACAATGAGCAGTTCTTC
abundance: -; v_gene: TRBV5-5; d_gene: TRBD1; j_gene: TRBJ2-2; CDR3aa: CASSRDSLNTGELFF; CDR3nt: TGTGCCAGCAGCCGGGACAGCTTGAACACCGGGGAGCTGTTTTTT
abundance: -; v_gene: TRBV5-6; d_gene: TRBD2; j_gene: TRBJ2-1; CDR3aa: CASSFWTSGIRDNEQFF; CDR3nt: TGTGCCAGCAGCTTCTGGACTAGCGGGATACGTGACAATGAGCAGTTCTTC
abundance: -; v_gene: TRBV9; d_gene: TRBD1; j_gene: TRBJ1-6; CDR3aa: CASSAPGQGIAPLHF; CDR3nt: TGTGCCAGCAGCGCACCGGGACAGGGTATTGCACCCCTCCACTTT
abundance: few; v_gene: TRBV18; d_gene: -; j_gene: TRBJ2-1; CDR3aa: CASSPQGEQFF; CDR3nt: TGTGCCAGCTCACCCCAGGGGGAGCAGTTCTTC
abundance: -; v_gene: TRBV10-3; d_gene: TRBD1; j_gene: TRBJ1-5; CDR3aa: CAISESGQGLSNQPQHF; CDR3nt: TGTGCCATCAGTGAGTCTGGACAGGGCCTTAGCAATCAGCCCCAGCATTTT
abundance: -; v_gene: TRBV5-4; d_gene: -; j_gene: TRBJ2-7; CDR3aa: CASRLRVAGFSYEQYF; CDR3nt: TGTGCCAGCAGACTTAGGGTCGCGGGTTTTAGCTACGAGCAGTACTTC
abundance: -; v_gene: TRBV5-6; d_gene: TRBD2; j_gene: TRBJ2-7; CDR3aa: CASSFGGLVGEQYF; CDR3nt: TGTGCCAGCAGCTTTGGGGGACTAGTTGGCGAGCAGTACTTC
abundance: -; v_gene: TRBV10-2; d_gene: TRBD2; j_gene: TRBJ2-7; CDR3aa: CASRGLAGLYEQYF; CDR3nt: TGCGCCAGCAGGGGACTAGCGGGATTATACGAGCAGTACTTC
abundance: -; v_gene: TRBV7-9; d_gene: -; j_gene: TRBJ1-6; CDR3aa: CASSLDPGLPLHF; CDR3nt: TGTGCCAGCAGCTTAGATCCGGGACTGCCACTCCACTTT
abundance: -; v_gene: TRBV28; d_gene: -; j_gene: TRBJ1-5; CDR3aa: CASSPTGPQHF; CDR3nt: TGTGCCAGCAGCCCCACCGGGCCCCAGCATTTT
abundance: -; v_gene: TRBV2; d_gene: TRBD1; j_gene: TRBJ1-4; CDR3aa: CASGDRGGEKLFF; CDR3nt: TGTGCCAGCGGGGACAGGGGAGGTGAAAAACTGTTTTTT
abundance: -; v_gene: TRBV19; d_gene: TRBD2; j_gene: TRBJ2-3; CDR3aa: CASSSPRLAGSTDTQYF; CDR3nt: TGTGCCAGTAGTAGCCCCAGACTAGCGGGGAGCACAGATACGCAGTATTTT
abundance: -; v_gene: TRBV19; d_gene: -; j_gene: TRBJ2-2; CDR3aa: CASSPILTVTGELFF; CDR3nt: TGTGCCAGTAGTCCCATCCTGACAGTCACCGGGGAGCTGTTTTTT
abundance: -; v_gene: TRBV2; d_gene: -; j_gene: TRBJ1-5; CDR3aa: CASNPGGNQPQHF; CDR3nt: TGTGCCAGCAACCCAGGGGGCAATCAGCCCCAGCATTTT
abundance: -; v_gene: TRBV20-1; d_gene: -; j_gene: TRBJ1-5; CDR3aa: CSARGGQPQHF; CDR3nt: TGCAGTGCTAGAGGAGGCCAGCCCCAGCATTTT
abundance: -; v_gene: TRBV5-1; d_gene: TRBD1; j_gene: TRBJ1-2; CDR3aa: CASSFGDRPLGYTF; CDR3nt: TGCGCCAGCAGCTTCGGGGACAGACCTTTGGGCTACACCTTC
abundance: -; v_gene: TRBV29-1; d_gene: -; j_gene: TRBJ2-2; CDR3aa: CSVSPSGESAGELFF; CDR3nt: TGCAGCGTTTCCCCTTCCGGGGAGAGCGCCGGGGAGCTGTTTTTT
abundance: -; v_gene: TRBV9; d_gene: -; j_gene: TRBJ1-4; CDR3aa: CASSAREASVKLFF; CDR3nt: TGTGCCAGCAGCGCCCGGGAAGCGTCTGTAAAACTGTTTTTT
abundance: -; v_gene: TRBV7-8; d_gene: TRBD2; j_gene: TRBJ2-5; CDR3aa: CASSRTSGGGLETQYF; CDR3nt: TGTGCCAGCAGCCGGACTAGCGGGGGTGGTCTGGAGACCCAGTACTTC
abundance: -; v_gene: TRBV2; d_gene: TRBD1; j_gene: TRBJ1-1; CDR3aa: CASVRQGLGTEAFF; CDR3nt: TGTGCCAGCGTAAGACAGGGGTTGGGGACTGAAGCTTTCTTT
abundance: -; v_gene: TRBV6-6; d_gene: -; j_gene: TRBJ1-5; CDR3aa: CASSTGVRNQPQHF; CDR3nt: TGTGCCAGCAGTACCGGGGTAAGAAATCAGCCCCAGCATTTT
abundance: -; v_gene: TRBV7-2; d_gene: -; j_gene: TRBJ2-4; CDR3aa: CASSLASGIQYF; CDR3nt: TGTGCCAGCAGCTTAGCCTCCGGGATTCAGTACTTC
abundance: once; v_gene: TRBV5-1; d_gene: TRBD1; j_gene: TRBJ1-5; CDR3aa: CASSSGQLDQPQHF; CDR3nt: TGCGCCAGCAGCTCGGGACAGCTTGATCAGCCCCAGCATTTT
abundance: -; v_gene: TRBV6-2/TRBV6-3; d_gene: -; j_gene: TRBJ1-1; CDR3aa: CASSYGGGSTEAFF; CDR3nt: TGTGCCAGCAGTTACGGCGGGGGTAGCACTGAAGCTTTCTTT
abundance: -; v_gene: TRBV6-2/TRBV6-3; d_gene: TRBD1; j_gene: TRBJ2-1; CDR3aa: CASSLIPGTGIYNEQFF; CDR3nt: TGTGCCAGCAGCCTGATACCGGGGACAGGGATTTACAATGAGCAGTTCTTC
abundance: -; v_gene: TRBV5-1; d_gene: TRBD2; j_gene: TRBJ2-5; CDR3aa: CASSLGAGGLRQETQYF; CDR3nt: TGCGCCAGCAGCTTGGGAGCGGGGGGTCTCCGACAAGAGACCCAGTACTTC
abundance: -; v_gene: TRBV10-3; d_gene: -; j_gene: TRBJ2-7; CDR3aa: CAISGGSRGATYEQYF; CDR3nt: TGTGCCATCAGTGGAGGGAGCAGGGGGGCAACTTACGAGCAGTACTTC
abundance: -; v_gene: TRBV7-9; d_gene: TRBD1; j_gene: TRBJ1-1; CDR3aa: CASRQGQGNSEAFF; CDR3nt: TGTGCCAGCAGGCAAGGACAGGGGAACTCTGAAGCTTTCTTT
abundance: -; v_gene: TRBV6-6; d_gene: -; j_gene: TRBJ1-1; CDR3aa: CASRVQVNTEAFF; CDR3nt: TGTGCCAGCAGGGTACAGGTGAACACTGAAGCTTTCTTT
abundance: -; v_gene: TRBV2; d_gene: TRBD2; j_gene: TRBJ2-7; CDR3aa: CASSSPGLGTYEQYF; CDR3nt: TGTGCCAGCAGTTCCCCGGGACTAGGCACCTACGAGCAGTACTTC
abundance: -; v_gene: TRBV19; d_gene: -; j_gene: TRBJ1-2; CDR3aa: CASRSHQDYGYTF; CDR3nt: TGTGCCAGTAGGTCCCATCAGGACTATGGCTACACCTTC
abundance: -; v_gene: TRBV7-9; d_gene: -; j_gene: TRBJ2-2; CDR3aa: CASSLVSGNTGELFF; CDR3nt: TGTGCCAGCAGCTTAGTTTCCGGGAACACCGGGGAGCTGTTTTTT
abundance: -; v_gene: TRBV10-3; d_gene: -; j_gene: TRBJ2-1; CDR3aa: CAISGETIEQFF; CDR3nt: TGTGCCATCAGTGGCGAAACTATTGAGCAGTTCTTC
abundance: -; v_gene: TRBV28; d_gene: -; j_gene: TRBJ1-2; CDR3aa: CASSFISKADGYTF; CDR3nt: TGTGCCAGCAGTTTTATATCTAAGGCGGATGGCTACACCTTC
abundance: few; v_gene: TRBV30; d_gene: TRBD1; j_gene: TRBJ1-6; CDR3aa: CAGRKAGTENSPLHF; CDR3nt: TGTGCCGGGAGAAAAGCCGGGACAGAGAATTCACCCCTCCACTTT
abundance: -; v_gene: TRBV28; d_gene: -; j_gene: TRBJ2-7; CDR3aa: CASSLPPAGAYEQYF; CDR3nt: TGTGCCAGCAGTCTCCCCCCGGCAGGGGCCTACGAGCAGTACTTC